The 27 T cell receptor beta chains presented below share a single source sample, sequenced in a study of blood T cell repertoires in COVID-19. Profiled with immunoSEQ multiplex PCR; TCRdb holds only in-frame clones, not every one. The table records about 310,000 clones, 85% to 90% of them present only once. The material sequenced was peripheral blood. The receptors were sampled from a woman between 40 and 55 years old with COVID-19, enrolled during active disease.

The chain combines TRBV4-3 with TRBJ2-3; 16 bases are shared with TRBD2. The V segment lost 3 bases and the J segment 2 bases; nucleotides outside the gene matches: 14. The CDR3 sequence is 21 residues long. The germline gives CDR1 LGHNA, CDR2 YSLEER. CDR3 sequence reads: CASSQFLAGLAGGRDTDTQYF. CDR3 bases: TGCGCCAGCAGCCAGTTTCTCGCGGGACTAGCGGGAGGGCGGGACACAGATACGCAGTATTTT.

The rearrangement uses TRBV6-4 and TRBJ2-2, with D possibly TRBD2 on 5 matching bases. Germline V CDR1 and CDR2: MRHNA, SNTAGT. V lost 8 bases to trimming and J lost 2 bases, with 12 bases between them. The CDR3 runs to 14 residues. The CDR3 bases are TGTGCCAGCGCGGAGGCAGTTAACACCGGGGAGCTGTTTTTT. As protein: CASAEAVNTGELFF.

This CDR3 is CASKGQGAVSNQPQHF. The CDR3 DNA follows: TGCGCCAGCAAGGGACAGGGGGCAGTGAGCAATCAGCCCCAGCATTTT. The J gene is TRBJ1-5, the V gene TRBV10-1; TRBD1 aligns across 12 bases. Trimming at V came to 7 bases and at J to 1 base, leaving 5 bases not matched to a gene. CDR3 size: 16 residues. Germline loops: CDR1 WNHNN, CDR2 SYGVQD (reference sequence).

The chain carries TRBV12-3 or TRBV12-4 and TRBJ1-2; maybe TRBD1 (6 bases). The CDR3 is 13 residues long. Trimming shortened V by 4 bases and J by 3 bases, and 9 bases separated the two germline ends. The DNA for the CDR3 is TGTGCCAGCAGTTCGGACAGCCACTATGGCTACACCTTC. This gives the protein CASSSDSHYGYTF.

The V and J genes are TRBV7-9 and TRBJ1-5; the D gene is possibly TRBD1 (6 bases). Germline V lookup: CDR1 SEHNR, CDR2 FQNEAQ (reference sequence). Trimming stripped 7 bases from V and 7 bases from J, with 17 bases between. This CDR3 contains 14 residues. CDR3 protein: CASTFEGEGQPQHF. CDR3 nucleotides: TGTGCCAGCACTTTCGAGGGGGAGGGCCAGCCCCAGCATTTT.

The V gene is TRBV7-9, the J gene TRBJ2-1; TRBD2 matches 10 bases. Germline V gene data show CDR1 as SEHNR and CDR2 as FQNEAQ (reference sequence). V dropped 5 bases and J dropped 6; count of bases not matched to a gene: 13. This CDR3 contains 17 residues. DNA for the CDR3: TGTGCCAGCAGCCGCTATAGCGGGGGGCGTTCCGGCAATGAGCAGTTCTTC. Encoded protein: CASSRYSGGRSGNEQFF. Combining the CDR3 with reference TRBV7-9 and TRBJ2-1 gives the whole variable domain DTGVSQNPRHKITKRGQNVTFRCDPISEHNRLYWYRQTLGQGPEFLTYFQNEAQLEKSRLLSDRFSAERPKGSFSTLEIQRTEQGDSAMYLCASSRYSGGRSGNEQFFGPGTRLTVL.

The chain links TRBV5-1 to TRBJ1-6; TRBD1 aligns across 9 bases. Per the germline V gene, CDR1 is SGHRS and CDR2 is YFSETQ. J lost 10 bases, V lost 0 bases, and 5 bases had no gene match. The CDR3 extends over 15 amino acids. The CDR3 DNA is TGCGCCAGCAGCTTGGGGGAACAGGGGGCATCACCCCTCCACTTT. Residues: CASSLGEQGASPLHF.

The rearrangement links TRBV6-5 to TRBJ1-5; 7 bases line up with TRBD1. Trimming removed 6 bases from V and 1 base from J; junction bases left unmatched: 6. CDR1 is MNHEY, CDR2 SVGAGI, per germline. CDR3 length: 15 amino acids. CDR3 bases: TGTGCCAGCAGCAGGGACAGAGGAAGCAATCAGCCCCAGCATTTT. This encodes CASSRDRGSNQPQHF.

In regard to this clone: This sample also contains other DNA sequences that code for the same CDR3. This chain links TRBV28 with TRBJ1-2; D unclear. The germline gives CDR1 MDHEN, CDR2 SYDVKM. The V gene lost 8 bases and the J gene lost 2 bases, with 6 bases spanning the gap. The CDR3 sequence is 11 residues long. CDR3: CASGQNYGYTF. The CDR3 DNA sequence: TGTGCCAGCGGTCAGAACTATGGCTACACCTTC.

The rearrangement joins TRBV28 to TRBJ2-3, with 7 bases fitting TRBD1. The CDR3 spans 17 residues. V was pared by 1 base and J by 6 bases, with 13 bases of the junction left unmatched. Germline CDR1 reads MDHEN; CDR2 reads SYDVKM. In DNA form, the CDR3 reads TGTGCCAGCAGTTTATTAATCCCGTTAGGGGGCCTGGATACGCAGTATTTT. Its protein is CASSLLIPLGGLDTQYF.

This clone showed up just a few times. The sample has other DNA sequences that encode this CDR3 too. The V gene is TRBV6-5, the J gene TRBJ1-1; TRBD1 matches 9 bases. There are 14 residues in the CDR3. Germline-derived CDR1 and CDR2 are MNHEY and SVGAGI. Germline trimming cut 5 bases from V and 4 bases from J; bases unmatched to any gene: 5. This CDR3 is CASSRQGVSTEAFF. CDR3 nucleotides: TGTGCCAGCAGTCGACAGGGGGTGAGCACTGAAGCTTTCTTT.

The chain is built from TRBV6-5 and TRBJ1-5, with TRBD1 matching 9 bases. The CDR3 consists of 15 residues. Unmatched junction bases numbered 6, after V lost 4 bases and J lost 5 bases. Germline V gene data show CDR1 as MNHEY and CDR2 as SVGAGI. The CDR3 coding sequence is TGTGCCAGCAGTTCCCAATACAGGGGGCATCAGCCCCAGCATTTT. It yields the protein CASSSQYRGHQPQHF.

The V call is TRBV5-1, the J call TRBJ1-3; D is unresolved. The CDR3 is made up of 17 amino acids. Germline CDR1 SGHRS, CDR2 YFSETQ. V lost 2 bases to trimming and J lost 2 bases, with 17 bases between them. The CDR3 DNA follows: TGCGCCAGCAGCTTAACATGGTCGGGAGCTGCTGGAAACACCATATATTTT. It specifies CASSLTWSGAAGNTIYF. The variable domain in full, with the rest retrieved from reference TRBV5-1 and TRBJ1-3, is KAGVTQTPRYLIKTRGQQVTLSCSPISGHRSVSWYQQTPGQGLQFLFEYFSETQRNKGNFPGRFSGRQFSNSRSEMNVSTLELGDSALYLCASSLTWSGAAGNTIYFGEGSWLTVV.

The chain recombines TRBV2 with TRBJ1-1; 11 bases are shared with TRBD1. Germline V lookup: CDR1 SNHLY, CDR2 FYNNEI. This CDR3 region has 14 residues. V was pared by 7 bases and J by 5 bases, with 6 bases of the junction left unmatched. The CDR3 loop reads CASITDRGQTEAFF. CDR3 bases: TGTGCCAGCATTACGGACAGGGGGCAAACTGAAGCTTTCTTT.

V is TRBV15 and J is TRBJ1-2; D may be TRBD1 (6 bases). With 7 bases removed from V and 4 bases from J, the gap between germline ends came to 10 bases. This CDR3 is 12 amino acids long. Germline lookup yields CDR1 LNHNV and CDR2 YYDKDF (reference sequence). The CDR3 bases are TGTGCCACCAAAACAGGGAGCTATGGCTACACCTTC. Its protein is CATKTGSYGYTF. The full variable domain, in which reference TRBV15 and TRBJ1-2 provide the parts outside the CDR3, is DAMVIQNPRYQVTQFGKPVTLSCSQTLNHNVMYWYQQKSSQAPKLLFHYYDKDFNNEADTPDNFQSRRPNTSFCFLDIRSPGLGDTAMYLCATKTGSYGYTFGSGTRLTVV.

The chain is built from TRBV19 and TRBJ1-4; D unclear. CDR3 length equals 15 residues. Germline CDR1 reads LNHDA; CDR2 reads SQIVND (reference sequence). With 6 bases removed from V and 4 bases from J, the gap between germline ends came to 15 bases. The chain's CDR3 is CASRRAPTGNEKLFF. The DNA of the CDR3 is TGTGCCAGTAGGCGGGCGCCGACGGGTAATGAAAAACTGTTTTTT.

This sequence joins TRBV5-1 and TRBJ2-2; D unclear. V was trimmed by 0 bases and J by 6 bases, leaving 18 bases between them. This CDR3 has 17 residues. CDR1 SGHRS and CDR2 YFSETQ come from the germline V gene. CDR3 amino acids: CASSLGQTIAMAGELFF. The CDR3 DNA reads as TGCGCCAGCAGCTTGGGTCAGACGATAGCCATGGCCGGGGAGCTGTTTTTT.

The rearrangement uses TRBV7-2 and TRBJ2-5, with 7 positions matching TRBD2. Germline CDR1 SGHTA, CDR2 FQGNSA. The V segment lost 0 bases and the J segment 4 bases; nucleotides outside the gene matches: 8. The CDR3 spans 16 residues. CDR3 in amino acids: CASSLASVGGGETQYF. In DNA, the CDR3 is TGTGCCAGCAGCTTAGCGTCGGTGGGCGGGGGAGAGACCCAGTACTTC.

The chain combines TRBV10-3 with TRBJ1-2; D is ambiguous. The V gene lost 4 bases and the J gene lost 4 bases, with 13 bases spanning the gap. Looked up from germline, CDR1 is ENHRY and CDR2 is SYGVKD. The CDR3 is made up of 14 amino acids. CDR3 protein: CAISAADNFYGYTF. CDR3 nucleotide sequence: TGTGCCATCAGTGCGGCAGACAATTTCTATGGCTACACCTTC.

The CDR3 nucleotides read TGCGCCAGCAGTCTTCTGGCTACCCAGGACACTGAAGCTTTCTTT. It codes for CASSLLATQDTEAFF. The chain carries TRBV5-1 and TRBJ1-1; D call uncertain. The CDR3 covers 15 residues. V was pared by 5 bases and J by 3 bases, with 17 bases between. CDR1 is SGHRS, CDR2 YFSETQ, per germline.

The chain is built from TRBV20-1 and TRBJ2-7, with D possibly matching TRBD2 (5 bases). Trimming took 6 bases from V and 1 from J, leaving 19 bases between them. Germline V CDR1 and CDR2: DFQATT, SNEGSKA (reference sequence). The CDR3 covers 15 residues. The CDR3 protein is CSASPREKMSYEQYF. CDR3 DNA sequence: TGCAGTGCAAGTCCACGGGAAAAGATGTCCTACGAGCAGTACTTC.

The genes are TRBV27 and TRBJ1-5, with 7 bases fitting TRBD1. The CDR3 extends over 15 amino acids. CDR1 and CDR2 (germline): MNHEY, SMNVEV (reference sequence). The V segment lost 5 bases and the J segment 3 bases; nucleotides outside the gene matches: 7. The DNA of the CDR3 is TGTGCCAGCAGTCGTTACGACAGGGTCAATCAGCCCCAGCATTTT. Amino acids: CASSRYDRVNQPQHF.

The chain has TRBV5-1 and TRBJ2-1; 9 bases align to TRBD2. The V segment lost 1 base and the J segment 4 bases; nucleotides outside the gene matches: 0. The CDR3 loop spans 14 amino acids. Germline V gives CDR1 SGHRS, CDR2 YFSETQ. The CDR3 DNA is TGCGCCAGCAGCTTGAGCGGGGGGTACAATGAGCAGTTCTTC. It codes for CASSLSGGYNEQFF.

The rearrangement uses TRBV5-4 and TRBJ1-6, with 10 bases aligning to TRBD1. V lost 4 bases and J lost 13; bases outside the gene matches: 8. CDR3 length: 14 amino acids. CDR1 is SGHNT, CDR2 YYREEE, per germline (reference sequence). CDR3 residues: CASSLRTGGTPLHF. In nucleotides, the CDR3 is TGTGCCAGCAGCCTTCGGACAGGGGGTACCCCCCTCCACTTT.

The chain carries TRBV30 and TRBJ1-5; D gene uncertain. Germline-derived CDR1 and CDR2 are GTSNPN and SVGIG (reference sequence). V was pared by 5 bases and J by 2 bases, with 10 bases between. This CDR3 spans 13 amino acids. The CDR3 DNA is TGTGCCTGGGCTGGAGGTGGCAATCAGCCCCAGCATTTT. It encodes CAWAGGGNQPQHF.

This clone was observed once. V and J are TRBV27 and TRBJ1-6; 11 bases fit TRBD1. With 6 bases clipped from V and 8 bases from J, the junction kept 18 bases outside the gene matches. Looked up from germline, CDR1 is MNHEY and CDR2 is SMNVEV (reference sequence). This CDR3 spans 19 amino acids. DNA for the CDR3: TGTGCCAGCAGCAAGTTTGGGACAGGGGGTCAACCCGGGTATTCACCCCTCCACTTT. It codes for CASSKFGTGGQPGYSPLHF.

The chain recombines TRBV28 with TRBJ1-2; no reliable D call. Between the trimmed V and J ends, which lost 6 bases and 3 bases, there was a span of 17 bases. The CDR3 is 15 residues long. Germline V gene data show CDR1 as MDHEN and CDR2 as SYDVKM. The CDR3 region has the DNA TGTGCCAGCAGCCCAGGAGGGAGCGGCGACTATGGCTACACCTTC. Translation gives CASSPGGSGDYGYTF.